Described below is a single T cell receptor beta chain sequence and its context. Its antigen has not been determined. Spanning cysteine to phenylalanine, the CDR3 consists of 13 amino acids. No DNA is listed. CDR1 and CDR2 were assigned from the germline V gene (reference sequence) as DFQATT and SNEGSKA. The instrument was a NextSeq 550. The Human TCR Profiling Kit (MiLaboratory) was used to prepare UMI-labeled 5' RACE TRB cDNA libraries. cDNA synthesis used the entire amount of extracted RNA, and PCR amplification then used the entire amount of cDNA produced. Libraries were prepared in parallel with an identical number of PCR cycles. The study's own analysis went as follows. With a requirement of at least two reads per UMI, MIGEC and MiXCR extracted about 50,000 +/- 10,000 unique UMI-labeled TRB cDNA molecules per library. On average, each library contained roughly 40,000 +/- 10,000 functional in-frame TRB CDR3 nucleotide clonotypes without stop codons. Diversity metrics, including normalized Shannon-Wiener and Chao1, were computed in VDJtools after downsampling to 5000 UMI-labeled TRB molecules per sample. For the central five CDR3 residues, VDJtools calculated physicochemical properties weighted by clonotype size, namely interaction energy, strength, volume and Kidera factor 4. TCRdb reprocessed the sequencing reads and holds a single record per CDR3 protein sequence, with no DNA. Clone size and V and J calls follow TCRdb, not the original study. The sample table records under 75,000 distinct CDR3 sequences. The ten largest clones capture 0.7% to 0.95% of the sample.

The entry originates in a study of CXCR3-negative and CXCR3-positive naive CD8 T cells (dated by TCRdb to between 2018 and 2021). Concerning the study at large: In total, approximately 140 million TRB reads were obtained, which works out to roughly 1.5 +/- 0.3 million reads per library. Diversity and physicochemical repertoire analyses covered 11 donors pooled from two independent experiments. For the TRBV-TRBJ cluster analysis, the naive subsets came from 5 or 6 donors, while the memory cells came from 3 donors. General conclusions and limits of the study: CXCR3 expression partially decreased after cryopreservation, so most assays used freshly isolated PBMCs. Because surface CD5, which is linked to self-reactivity in mice, was comparable between the naive subsets, TCR interaction strength was also inferred from TRB CDR3 physicochemical properties. TRB CDR3s from CXCR3-positive naive cells showed higher hydrophobicity (lower Kidera factor 4), lower energy, and higher strength and volume indices than CXCR3-negative naive cells. Similar TRBV-TRBJ usage was shown by naive CXCR3-negative and CXCR3-positive cells from the same donor, whereas distinct patterns were shown by memory cells. Comparably high repertoire diversity was found in both naive subsets, whereas much lower repertoire diversity was found in memory CD8+ T cells.

Each CD8+ T cell subset was flow-sorted in triplicate, with roughly 300,000 cells per subset placed directly into RLT lysis buffer. Naive CD8+ T cells were defined stringently as CD45RO-CCR7+CD27+CD95- to exclude memory contaminants. Peripheral blood mononuclear cells were isolated from buffy coats using standard density gradient centrifugation. A FACSAria III was used to flow-sort naive CXCR3-negative and CXCR3-positive CD8+ T cells. Total RNA was extracted from sorted cells with an RNeasy Mini Kit. The receptor chain draws on TRBV20-1 and TRBJ2-7. Material: naive CXCR3+ CD8+ T cells from blood. This sample's cell subset or site label indicates: CD45RO-CCR7+CD27+CD95- naive CD8+ T cells expressing CXCR3 (TNR3+). The clonotype comes from a human donor in good health. Some clones in this sample may be carry-over from other donors' samples. The CDR3 region: CSARVQNSYEQYF.